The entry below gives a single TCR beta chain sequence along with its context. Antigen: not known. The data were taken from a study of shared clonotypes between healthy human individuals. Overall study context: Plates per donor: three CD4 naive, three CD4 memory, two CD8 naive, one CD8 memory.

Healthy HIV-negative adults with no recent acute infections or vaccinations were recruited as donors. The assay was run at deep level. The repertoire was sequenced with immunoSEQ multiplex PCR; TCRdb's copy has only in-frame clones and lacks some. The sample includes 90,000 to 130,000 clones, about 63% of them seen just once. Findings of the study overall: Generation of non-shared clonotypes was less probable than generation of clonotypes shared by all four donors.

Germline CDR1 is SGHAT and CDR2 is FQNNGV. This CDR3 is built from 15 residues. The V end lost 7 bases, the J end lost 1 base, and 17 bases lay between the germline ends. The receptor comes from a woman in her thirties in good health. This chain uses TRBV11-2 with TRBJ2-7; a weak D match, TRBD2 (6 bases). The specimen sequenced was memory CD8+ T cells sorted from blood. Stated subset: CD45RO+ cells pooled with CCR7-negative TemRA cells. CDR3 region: CASKAERVPSYEQYF. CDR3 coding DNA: TGTGCCAGCAAGGCAGAGCGGGTACCTTCCTACGAGCAGTACTTC.